Here is one TCR beta chain with its context. The data were obtained in a study of blood T cells in healthy people across ages. Then a second PCR, running about 6 to 11 cycles, was carried out with a sample-barcoded 5' primer and a J-beta primer mix. TCRdb fed the 5' RACE reads into MiXCR, producing one record per CDR3 protein. The sample shows about 720,000 distinct CDR3 sequences, over 20% of them seen only once. CDR3 length equals 13 residues. Germline V gene sequence: CDR1 SQVTM, CDR2 ANQGSEA. The source of this sequence is a man in his 70s in good health. The chain employs TRBV29-1 and TRBJ2-1, with 9 bases matching TRBD1. The J call may be incorrect, as the DNA end agrees better with TRBJ2-7. The material sequenced was blood. CDR3 coding DNA: TGCAGCGTTCCCGGGACAGGGTCCCACGGGCAGTACTTC. It encodes CSVPGTGSHGQYF.